Shown below are 30 T cell receptor beta chains from a single sample sequenced in a study of OX40 agonist ivuxolimab in advanced cancers. Sequencing used immunoSEQ multiplex PCR; TCRdb keeps in-frame clones, though not all of them. The repertoire holds some 76,000 clones, with about 93% as singletons. Sequenced here: CD4+ or CD8+ T cells sorted from blood, sampled in a trial of the OX40 agonist ivuxolimab. Receptor source: an adult with an advanced solid tumor such as melanoma, head and neck, liver or kidney cancer.

V is TRBV19 and J is TRBJ1-1; no reliable D call. From germline, CDR1 is LNHDA and CDR2 SQIVND (reference sequence). The CDR3 is 12 amino acids. Trimming left V 7 bases short and J 2 bases short, with 8 bases between. This chain's CDR3 is CASTMGNTEAFF. The DNA of the CDR3 is TGTGCCAGTACCATGGGCAACACTGAAGCTTTCTTT.

The chain links TRBV2 to TRBJ2-1; D ambiguous. Trimming left V 5 bases short and J 10 bases short, with 3 bases between. The V gene's germline CDR1 is SNHLY and CDR2 FYNNEI. The CDR3 sequence is 9 residues long. In DNA form, the CDR3 reads TGTGCCAGCAGTAAAGAGCAGTTCTTC. Protein: CASSKEQFF. Combining the CDR3 with reference TRBV2 and TRBJ2-1 gives the whole variable domain EPEVTQTPSHQVTQMGQEVILRCVPISNHLYFYWYRQILGQKVEFLVSFYNNEISEKSEIFDDQFSVERPDGSNFTLKIRSTKLEDSAMYFCASSKEQFFGPGTRLTVL.

This chain connects TRBV5-1 to TRBJ2-1; unclear D gene. Germline CDR1 SGHRS, CDR2 YFSETQ. The CDR3 sequence is 12 residues long. Trimming stripped 0 bases from V and 12 bases from J, with 10 bases between. The CDR3 region has the DNA TGCGCCAGCAGCTTGGGAGGTGGGTTGCAGTTCTTC. This codes for CASSLGGGLQFF.

The J gene is TRBJ1-2, the V gene TRBV30; TRBD1 aligns across 8 bases. The CDR3 runs 12 residues. Trimming cost V 4 bases and J 7 bases; bases outside gene matches: 5. The V gene's germline CDR1 is GTSNPN and CDR2 SVGIG (reference sequence). The CDR3 loop is CAWTGGLGGYTF. Written as DNA, the CDR3 is TGTGCCTGGACAGGGGGCTTGGGTGGCTACACCTTC.

The V and J genes are TRBV9 and TRBJ2-1, with 11 bases identical to TRBD2. The CDR3 is 15 residues long. Trimming cost V 2 bases and J 10 bases; bases outside gene matches: 8. Germline CDR1 is SGDLS and CDR2 is YYNGEE. The CDR3 sequence is CASSVSGRALEEQFF. CDR3 DNA sequence: TGTGCCAGCAGCGTTAGCGGGAGGGCCCTCGAGGAGCAGTTCTTC.

J is TRBJ2-7 and V is TRBV5-6; D call uncertain. V lost 0 bases, J lost 3 bases, and 10 bases lay in between. This CDR3 is built from 14 residues. Per germline, CDR1 SGHDT and CDR2 YYEEEE. CDR3 coding DNA: TGTGCCAGCAGCTTGGGGGGAACCGTCTACGAGCAGTACTTC. This sequence encodes CASSLGGTVYEQYF.

The chain recombines TRBV2 with TRBJ1-1; D uncertain. CDR1 and CDR2 from the germline V gene are SNHLY and FYNNEI. Trimming removed 6 bases from V and 3 bases from J, with 17 bases in between. There are 15 residues in the CDR3. The CDR3 sequence is CASSPTRGEDTEAFF. The DNA for the CDR3 is TGTGCCAGCAGCCCAACCCGCGGGGAGGACACTGAAGCTTTCTTT.

This chain links TRBV7-3 with TRBJ2-1; D is uncertain. Per germline, CDR1 SGHTA and CDR2 FQGTGA. This CDR3 is built from 13 residues. The V end was cut by 1 base, the J end by 6 bases, with 7 bases between. CDR3: CASSLKVGNEQFF. DNA for the CDR3: TGTGCCAGCAGCTTAAAGGTGGGCAATGAGCAGTTCTTC.

The chain couples TRBV15 to TRBJ2-5, with TRBD1 matching 10 bases. CDR1 LNHNV and CDR2 YYDKDF come from the germline V gene (reference sequence). CDR3 size: 16 residues. V shed 0 bases, J shed 4 bases, and the junction held 5 bases outside the gene matches. The DNA for the CDR3 is TGTGCCACCAGCAGAGAATTGACAGGGGGCCTAGAGACCCAGTACTTC. Protein: CATSRELTGGLETQYF.

The J gene is TRBJ2-3, the V gene TRBV5-4; D remains ambiguous. The germline V gene encodes CDR1 SGHNT and CDR2 YYREEE (reference sequence). The CDR3 runs 15 residues. The V end lost 2 bases, the J end lost 2 bases, and 12 bases lay between the germline ends. CDR3 region: CASSLEIGDTDTQYF. In DNA form, the CDR3 reads TGTGCCAGCAGCTTAGAGATCGGAGACACAGATACGCAGTATTTT.

The CDR3 loop reads CASSYMGPDRGQYF. CDR3 in DNA: TGTGCCAGCAGTTACATGGGGCCAGACAGGGGTCAGTACTTC. The rearrangement uses TRBV6-5 and TRBJ2-7, with TRBD1 identical over 8 bases. Germline CDR1 reads MNHEY; CDR2 reads SVGAGI. Trimming removed 2 bases from V and 10 bases from J; junction bases left unmatched: 10. The CDR3 is 14 residues long.

The chain recombines TRBV27 with TRBJ1-6; tentatively, D is TRBD1 (5 bases). Trimming shortened V by 2 bases and J by 3 bases, and 5 bases separated the two germline ends. Germline V lookup: CDR1 MNHEY, CDR2 SMNVEV (reference sequence). CDR3 length equals 14 residues. Here the CDR3 reads CASSLGGYNSPLHF. The CDR3 bases are TGTGCCAGCAGTTTAGGGGGCTATAATTCACCCCTCCACTTT.

DNA for the CDR3: TGTGCCAGCAGTTTAAGGGGGGTGGGGTCTGGCACTGAAGCTTTCTTT. It translates to CASSLRGVGSGTEAFF. The chain uses TRBV28 and TRBJ1-1, with D perhaps matching TRBD1 (6 bases). The V gene lost 2 bases and the J gene lost 4 bases, with 17 bases spanning the gap. Germline V gene sequence: CDR1 MDHEN, CDR2 SYDVKM. The CDR3 is 16 residues long.

The chain is built from TRBV30 and TRBJ1-2; D is undetermined. Germline CDR1 reads GTSNPN; CDR2 reads SVGIG (reference sequence). V was cut by 2 bases and J by 5 bases, with 18 bases left in between. The CDR3 totals 15 residues. The DNA for the CDR3 is TGTGCCTGGAGTTACCCGGACTTGGGAACTTATGGCTACACCTTC. Amino acid sequence: CAWSYPDLGTYGYTF.

In this sample, this clone turned up once. This chain links TRBV4-3 with TRBJ1-4, with D hard to call. Germline CDR1 and CDR2: LGHNA and YSLEER. Deletions cut 0 bases from V and 3 bases from J, with 5 bases between. The length of the CDR3 is 14 residues. The CDR3 DNA reads as TGCGCCAGCAGCCAAGACAGCTCTAATGAAAAACTGTTTTTT. Its translation: CASSQDSSNEKLFF.

This chain links TRBV19 with TRBJ1-5, with D unclear. V dropped 1 base and J dropped 4 bases, with 8 bases sitting between them. Germline CDR1 reads LNHDA; CDR2 reads SQIVND (reference sequence). The CDR3 loop spans 14 amino acids. The CDR3 loop is CASSIGNKNQPQHF. In nucleotides, the CDR3 is TGTGCCAGTAGTATAGGTAACAAGAATCAGCCCCAGCATTTT.

This chain uses TRBV23-1 with TRBJ1-1, with no clear D. TRBV23-1 has ORF status, its function being uncertain. The V end lost 6 bases, the J end lost 1 base, and 27 bases lay between the germline ends. CDR3 length equals 19 residues. CDR3 DNA: TGCGCCAGCAGCGAGCTATCAGGCGGCGTAAGAGAAAGGAACACTGAAGCTTTCTTT. It translates to CASSELSGGVRERNTEAFF.

The V call is TRBV5-4, the J call TRBJ1-3; D not resolved. The V gene's germline CDR1 is SGHNT and CDR2 YYREEE (reference sequence). The CDR3 is made up of 13 amino acids. Trimming left V 9 bases short and J 2 bases short, with 12 bases between. The CDR3 is CATLEAPGNTIYF. For the CDR3, the DNA is TGTGCCACCTTAGAGGCCCCTGGAAACACCATATATTTT.

The chain recombines TRBV13 with TRBJ2-1; 10 nucleotides line up with TRBD1. V lost 5 bases and J lost 4; bases outside the gene matches: 11. The CDR3 is 17 amino acids. The germline V gene encodes CDR1 PRHDT and CDR2 FYEKMQ (reference sequence). The DNA for the CDR3 is TGTGCCAGCAGCCGACTTGAACCGGGACAGGGGTACAATGAGCAGTTCTTC. This encodes CASSRLEPGQGYNEQFF.

J is TRBJ1-1 and V is TRBV11-2; D uncertain. Trimming removed 5 bases at V and 1 base at J, with 14 bases between. Germline CDR1 is SGHAT and CDR2 is FQNNGV. The CDR3 spans 15 residues. The CDR3 here is CASSTSWAKNTEAFF. The DNA for the CDR3 is TGTGCCAGCAGCACCTCATGGGCGAAGAACACTGAAGCTTTCTTT.

The J gene is TRBJ1-3, the V gene TRBV28; D is undetermined. CDR3 size: 13 residues. V lost 5 bases, J lost 4 bases, and 9 bases lay in between. CDR1 is MDHEN, CDR2 SYDVKM, per germline. The CDR3 is CASSHAGGNTIYF. For the CDR3, the DNA is TGTGCCAGCAGTCACGCGGGCGGAAACACCATATATTTT.

The chain employs TRBV6-1 and TRBJ1-5; TRBD1 aligns across 7 bases. The CDR3 has 13 residues. Looked up from germline, CDR1 is MNHNS and CDR2 is SASEGT. Unmatched junction bases numbered 1, after V lost 4 bases and J lost 4 bases. The CDR3 loop reads CASSVQGNQPQHF. The CDR3 nucleotides are TGTGCCAGCAGTGTACAGGGGAATCAGCCCCAGCATTTT.

The gene calls are TRBV9 and TRBJ2-7; D remains unclear. The CDR3 consists of 11 residues. Trimming removed 0 bases at V and 6 bases at J, with 4 bases between. Per the germline V gene, CDR1 is SGDLS and CDR2 is YYNGEE. The CDR3 region is CASSVEVEQYF. CDR3 nucleotides: TGTGCCAGCAGCGTAGAGGTCGAGCAGTACTTC.

The rearrangement links TRBV7-6 to TRBJ1-5; D is perhaps TRBD1 (5 bases). The V gene's germline CDR1 is SGHVS and CDR2 FNYEAQ. V dropped 1 base and J dropped 2 bases, with 12 bases sitting between them. The CDR3 loop spans 16 amino acids. CDR3 protein: CASSLEAGTGNQPQHF. The DNA of the CDR3 is TGTGCCAGCAGCTTAGAGGCAGGGACTGGCAATCAGCCCCAGCATTTT.

The chain combines TRBV5-1 with TRBJ2-7; the D gene could be TRBD1 or TRBD2 (5 bases each). Germline values: CDR1 SGHRS, CDR2 YFSETQ. V lost 1 base and J 4 bases, leaving 15 bases between the germline ends. The CDR3 totals 15 residues. CDR3 DNA: TGCGCCAGCAGCTTGAAAGGGGTCCGGGGTTACGAGCAGTACTTC. It codes for CASSLKGVRGYEQYF.

This rearrangement joins TRBV7-9 to TRBJ2-7; either TRBD1 or TRBD2 may supply D (5 bases each). Germline assignment: CDR1 SEHNR and CDR2 FQNEAQ (reference sequence). The ends were cut back, 5 bases at V and 5 bases at J, with 16 bases in the middle. The CDR3 has 14 residues. The CDR3 DNA follows: TGTGCCAGCAGCCCGAGAGGGCAGGGCGACGAGCAGTACTTC. Amino acid sequence: CASSPRGQGDEQYF.

J is TRBJ2-1 and V is TRBV10-1, with D uncertain. The V and J ends lost 3 bases and 0 bases respectively, with 12 bases between them. CDR1 and CDR2 from the germline V gene are WNHNN and SYGVQD (reference sequence). The CDR3 has 16 amino acids. The CDR3 region has the DNA TGCGCCAGCAGTGATCCATCGGAAAACTCCTACAATGAGCAGTTCTTC. Translation gives CASSDPSENSYNEQFF.

In this sample, this clone turned up once. This sequence joins TRBV19 and TRBJ2-2; perhaps TRBD2 as D (5 bases). Trimming shortened V by 7 bases and J by 2 bases, and 14 bases separated the two germline ends. The CDR3 consists of 15 residues. Per the germline V gene, CDR1 is LNHDA and CDR2 is SQIVND (reference sequence). DNA of the CDR3: TGTGCCAGTAATGTTGGGGAGTTTAACACCGGGGAGCTGTTTTTT. Encoded protein: CASNVGEFNTGELFF.

In its sample, this clone was seen once. The CDR3 loop reads CASSLPGYNSPLHF. For the CDR3, the DNA is TGTGCCAGCAGCTTGCCAGGGTATAATTCACCCCTCCACTTT. The rearrangement joins TRBV5-4 to TRBJ1-6; possible D gene TRBD1, 5 bases. CDR1 is SGHNT and CDR2 is YYREEE in the germline V gene (reference sequence). V lost 1 base to trimming and J lost 4 bases, with 6 bases between them. CDR3 length: 14 amino acids.

The V and J genes are TRBV9 and TRBJ1-5; D not certain. Deletions cut 2 bases from V and 3 bases from J, with 9 bases between. The CDR3 has 14 amino acids. CDR1 and CDR2 (germline): SGDLS, YYNGEE. CDR3 coding DNA: TGTGCCAGCAGCGTGGGCGGTGACAATCAGCCCCAGCATTTT. It yields the protein CASSVGGDNQPQHF.